The 30 T cell receptor beta chains below were found in one sample sequenced in a study of T cell repertoires in cytomegalovirus infection. TCRdb processed the reads anew with MiXCR; each CDR3 protein has one entry. The top ten hold around 2.8% of the sample, which has some 700,000 distinct CDR3 sequences, under 40% seen once. Material for sequencing was PBMCs. These receptors all stem from a human donor in good health (CMV status not recorded). Some clones in this sample may be carry-over from other donors' samples.

CDR3 in amino acids: CASSLDPPLAGGRLGDTQYF. For the CDR3, the DNA is TGTGCCAGCAGCTTAGATCCCCCACTAGCGGGGGGACGCTTGGGAGATACGCAGTATTTT. The chain employs TRBV7-2 and TRBJ2-3; 12 nucleotides match TRBD2. Trimming removed 1 base from V and 5 bases from J; junction bases left unmatched: 16. Germline V lookup: CDR1 SGHTA, CDR2 FQGNSA. The CDR3 contains 20 residues.

The CDR3, as DNA: TGTGCCAGCAGCTGGGGACTGTACAACGGGGAGCTGTTTTTT. Protein product: CASSWGLYNGELFF. The chain recombines TRBV5-5 with TRBJ2-2; tentatively, D is TRBD2 (6 bases). Germline CDR1 SGHKS, CDR2 YYEKEE (reference sequence). The CDR3 extends over 14 amino acids. Trimming removed 3 bases at V and 7 bases at J, with 13 bases between.

The chain employs TRBV19 and TRBJ2-1, with TRBD1 matching over 7 bases. Germline trimming cut 6 bases from V and 10 bases from J; bases unmatched to any gene: 12. This CDR3 has 14 residues. The germline gives CDR1 LNHDA, CDR2 SQIVND (reference sequence). The CDR3 loop is CASRLTGEQREQFF. DNA of the CDR3: TGTGCCAGTAGATTAACAGGGGAGCAGAGGGAGCAGTTCTTC.

This rearrangement joins TRBV2 to TRBJ2-1, with D hard to call. The germline V gene encodes CDR1 SNHLY and CDR2 FYNNEI. Trimming removed 2 bases from V and 5 bases from J, with 16 bases in between. The CDR3 totals 16 residues. CDR3 in amino acids: CASSEPLVLGHNEQFF. CDR3 DNA: TGTGCCAGCAGTGAACCTCTAGTATTAGGTCACAATGAGCAGTTCTTC.

The chain has TRBV7-2 and TRBJ2-5; possibly TRBD1 for D (5 bases). Germline CDR1 reads SGHTA; CDR2 reads FQGNSA. V gave up 6 bases and J gave up 4 bases, with 18 bases separating them. The CDR3 has 15 residues. CDR3 amino acids: CASSRLGTGLETQYF. The DNA of the CDR3 is TGTGCCAGCAGTCGACTGGGAACAGGATTAGAGACCCAGTACTTC.

This clonotype was picked up many times. The chain couples TRBV10-2 to TRBJ2-5; 9 bases agree with TRBD1. The junction had 9 bases not matched to a gene; V was cut back by 6 bases and J by 4 bases. Germline-derived CDR1 and CDR2 are WSHSY and SAAADI. The CDR3 is made up of 15 amino acids. The CDR3 sequence is CASSRGQGLSETQYF. The CDR3 nucleotides read TGCGCCAGCAGCAGGGGACAGGGTCTTTCAGAGACCCAGTACTTC.

This clonotype was seen at least ten times. The chain employs TRBV7-2 and TRBJ2-7; 12 bases align to TRBD2. CDR3 size: 15 residues. Germline lookup yields CDR1 SGHTA and CDR2 FQGNSA. Trimming took 3 bases from V and 7 from J; bases not matched to a gene: 7. The CDR3 loop is CASSFTSGRTGEQYF. The CDR3 nucleotides are TGTGCCAGCAGCTTCACTAGCGGGAGGACGGGGGAGCAGTACTTC.

V is TRBV20-1 and J is TRBJ2-3; no reliable D call. The CDR3 extends over 14 amino acids. Trimming shortened V by 6 bases and J by 2 bases, and 15 bases separated the two germline ends. Germline CDR1 reads DFQATT; CDR2 reads SNEGSKA (reference sequence). The CDR3 loop reads CSARPLDFTDTQYF. For the CDR3, the DNA is TGCAGTGCGAGGCCCCTGGATTTCACAGATACGCAGTATTTT.

This clonotype was seen many times. The chain recombines TRBV7-2 with TRBJ1-1; no clear D. Trimming took off 0 bases at V and 6 bases at J, with 11 bases between the two ends. CDR3 length: 14 residues. In germline, CDR1 is SGHTA, CDR2 FQGNSA. The CDR3 is CASSLAVSRPEAFF. CDR3 nucleotide sequence: TGTGCCAGCAGCTTAGCGGTCAGCCGCCCTGAAGCTTTCTTT. Full variable domain (missing parts from reference TRBV7-2 and TRBJ1-1): GAGVSQSPSNKVTEKGKDVELRCDPISGHTALYWYRQSLGQGLEFLIYFQGNSAPDKSGLPSDRFSAERTGGSVSTLTIQRTQQEDSAVYLCASSLAVSRPEAFFGQGTRLTVV.

This clonotype turned up a few times. The chain links TRBV6-1 to TRBJ1-2; D gene unclear. The CDR3 length is 14 residues. V was cut by 3 bases and J by 0 bases, with 8 bases left in between. Germline V gene sequence: CDR1 MNHNS, CDR2 SASEGT. The CDR3 DNA follows: TGTGCCAGCAGTGAGTTCGGCGCTAACTATGGCTACACCTTC. Translation gives CASSEFGANYGYTF.

The genes are TRBV7-9 and TRBJ2-7, with 7 bases that match TRBD2. Trimming took 5 bases from V and 4 from J; bases not matched to a gene: 17. Germline V gene sequence: CDR1 SEHNR, CDR2 FQNEAQ (reference sequence). The CDR3 is 17 amino acids. This CDR3 reads CASSISKAGTFRYEQYF. CDR3 bases: TGTGCCAGCAGCATAAGCAAAGCGGGAACATTTAGGTACGAGCAGTACTTC.

This clonotype has a single count. V is TRBV20-1 and J is TRBJ2-7; D is unclear. Between the trimmed V and J ends, which lost 0 bases and 4 bases, there was a span of 4 bases. The CDR3 totals 11 residues. Germline CDR1 and CDR2: DFQATT and SNEGSKA (reference sequence). For the CDR3, the DNA is TGCAGTGCTAGAGACTTTTACGAGCAGTACTTC. Encoded protein: CSARDFYEQYF.

This clonotype appeared many times. The V call is TRBV7-6, the J call TRBJ1-1; 9 bases are a match to TRBD1. Germline values: CDR1 SGHVS, CDR2 FNYEAQ. The V and J ends lost 5 bases and 4 bases, in that order; junction bases with no gene match: 5. The length of the CDR3 is 14 residues. CDR3 region: CASSTGQGGTEAFF. CDR3 in DNA: TGTGCCAGCAGCACGGGACAGGGTGGCACTGAAGCTTTCTTT.

This clonotype was recorded a few times. The chain joins TRBV3-1 to TRBJ2-1; 13 nucleotides line up with TRBD2. The CDR3 runs 21 residues. Germline lookup yields CDR1 LGHDT and CDR2 YNNKEL (reference sequence). V lost 0 bases and J lost 0; bases outside the gene matches: 11. The CDR3 nucleotides are TGTGCCAGCAGCCAAGACCCACCGGGGACTAGCGGGACCCCCTCCTACAATGAGCAGTTCTTC. Translating it yields CASSQDPPGTSGTPSYNEQFF.

J is TRBJ1-2 and V is TRBV28, with 7 bases matching TRBD1. The germline gives CDR1 MDHEN, CDR2 SYDVKM. J was trimmed by 4 bases and V by 3 bases; bases with no gene match: 5. There are 14 residues in the CDR3. The CDR3 loop reads CASSFGTEGYGYTF. For the CDR3, the DNA is TGTGCCAGCAGTTTTGGGACAGAGGGCTATGGCTACACCTTC.

This clonotype has only a few counts. The V and J genes are TRBV25-1 and TRBJ1-2; the D is unclear. Germline assignment: CDR1 MGHDK and CDR2 SYGVNS. CDR3 size: 14 residues. V lost 7 bases and J 6 bases, leaving 18 bases between the germline ends. CDR3 nucleotide sequence: TGTGCCAGCACCGACGGTAAAGGGTTTGATGGCTACACCTTC. This sequence encodes CASTDGKGFDGYTF.

This clonotype appeared many times. The rearrangement links TRBV10-3 to TRBJ1-1; a possible D gene is TRBD1 (5 bases). The V and J ends lost 3 bases and 1 base respectively, with 9 bases between them. CDR1 and CDR2 from the germline V gene are ENHRY and SYGVKD. CDR3 length equals 14 residues. The CDR3 DNA reads as TGTGCCATCAGTGACCGGGGGAGGAACACTGAAGCTTTCTTT. The encoded protein is CAISDRGRNTEAFF.

Many counts were recorded for this clonotype. The chain employs TRBV15 and TRBJ2-1; TRBD2 matches 7 bases. V shed 4 bases, J shed 6 bases, and the junction held 9 bases outside the gene matches. The CDR3 is 15 amino acids. CDR1 LNHNV and CDR2 YYDKDF come from the germline V gene (reference sequence). CDR3 amino acids: CATSNGAGAVNEQFF. The CDR3 DNA sequence: TGTGCCACCAGCAACGGCGCGGGAGCAGTCAATGAGCAGTTCTTC.

V and J are TRBV6-1 and TRBJ1-1; 10 bases match TRBD1. CDR3 length: 16 residues. Per germline, CDR1 MNHNS and CDR2 SASEGT. With 6 bases clipped from V and 5 bases from J, the junction kept 12 bases outside the gene matches. CDR3: CASSRSPRTGGTEAFF. In DNA, the CDR3 is TGTGCCAGCAGCCGCTCTCCCCGGACAGGGGGGACTGAAGCTTTCTTT.

This clonotype was observed a few times. This chain links TRBV29-1 with TRBJ2-2; D unresolved. The germline V gene has CDR1 SQVTM and CDR2 ANQGSEA. V gave up 5 bases and J gave up 7 bases, with 5 bases separating them. This CDR3 comprises 10 residues. The CDR3 DNA is TGCAGCGTTCATCACGGGGAGCTGTTTTTT. This gives the protein CSVHHGELFF.

There are a few counts of this clonotype. The chain carries TRBV20-1 and TRBJ2-3, with D uncertain. V lost 3 bases and J lost 2, with 21 bases in between. The CDR3 is 17 amino acids. Germline values: CDR1 DFQATT, CDR2 SNEGSKA (reference sequence). The CDR3 loop reads CSAREPITTLITDTQYF. CDR3 sequence (DNA): TGCAGTGCTAGGGAACCAATCACGACCCTGATCACAGATACGCAGTATTTT.

Worth noting for this clonotype: An end of the junction does not agree with germline; a read error may underlie this. The gene calls are TRBV7-6 and TRBJ2-5, with TRBD2 matching over 8 bases. CDR1 and CDR2 from the germline V gene are SGHVS and FNYEAQ. The CDR3 is 16 amino acids. CDR3 sequence: CASSSGLSGRQETQSF. The CDR3 DNA sequence: TGTGCCAGCAGCTCGGGGTTAAGCGGGAGACAAGAGACCCAGTCCTTC. Drawing the rest from reference TRBV7-6 and TRBJ2-5, the complete variable domain is GAGVSQSPRYKVTKRGQDVALRCDPISGHVSLYWYRQALGQGPEFLTYFNYEAQQDKSGLPNDRFSAERPEGSISTLTIQRTEQRDSAMYRCASSSGLSGRQETQSFGPGTRLLVL.

This clonotype appeared a few times. This sequence joins TRBV27 and TRBJ1-1, with D uncertain. Germline V gives CDR1 MNHEY, CDR2 SMNVEV (reference sequence). Trimming took off 5 bases at V and 1 base at J, with 11 bases between the two ends. This CDR3 spans 14 amino acids. The CDR3 protein is CASSPRRQNTEAFF. CDR3 bases: TGTGCCAGCAGTCCCCGAAGACAGAACACTGAAGCTTTCTTT.

This clonotype was found many times. The chain combines TRBV12-3 or TRBV12-4 with TRBJ1-1; D remains unclear. Trimming stripped 7 bases from V and 2 bases from J, with 14 bases between. This CDR3 spans 14 amino acids. The DNA for the CDR3 is TGTGCCAGCAATGGGAGGGAGGGAAACACTGAAGCTTTCTTT. Translation: CASNGREGNTEAFF.

This chain links TRBV20-1 with TRBJ2-7; TRBD2 agrees at 15 bases. From germline, CDR1 is DFQATT and CDR2 SNEGSKA (reference sequence). The CDR3 is 16 residues long. Unmatched junction bases numbered 4, after V lost 4 bases and J lost 0 bases. The DNA for the CDR3 is TGCAGTGCTAAAGGGACTAGCGGGAGGAGCTCCTACGAGCAGTACTTC. Translated, it gives CSAKGTSGRSSYEQYF.

The genes are TRBV11-2 and TRBJ1-5; tentative D call: TRBD1 (6 bases). The CDR3 is 15 residues long. With 1 base removed from V and 4 bases from J, the gap between germline ends came to 11 bases. Per germline, CDR1 SGHAT and CDR2 FQNNGV. CDR3 sequence: CASSLVDSPNQPQHF. The CDR3, as DNA: TGTGCCAGCAGCTTAGTGGACAGCCCTAATCAGCCCCAGCATTTT.

This clonotype appeared many times. The V call is TRBV27, the J call TRBJ1-2; 8 bases are shared with TRBD1. This CDR3 has 15 amino acids. J was trimmed by 1 base and V by 6 bases; bases with no gene match: 7. CDR1 MNHEY and CDR2 SMNVEV come from the germline V gene (reference sequence). In DNA, the CDR3 is TGTGCCAGCAGACCACGGGACAGGCATAACTATGGCTACACCTTC. Translated, it gives CASRPRDRHNYGYTF.

The gene calls are TRBV5-4 and TRBJ1-1; D might be TRBD1 (5 bases). CDR1 is SGHNT, CDR2 YYREEE, per germline (reference sequence). V gave up 0 bases and J gave up 4 bases, with 13 bases separating them. CDR3 size: 15 residues. The CDR3 reads CASSLVQVGSTEAFF. As DNA, the CDR3 is TGTGCCAGCAGCTTGGTACAGGTGGGGAGCACTGAAGCTTTCTTT.

A remark on this clonotype: The junction departs from the called germline gene at one end, perhaps through a read error. The chain recombines TRBV7-8 with TRBJ2-7, with D unresolved. CDR3 length: 13 amino acids. Germline CDR1 reads SGHVS; CDR2 reads FQNEAQ. The CDR3 region is CASRLGQTYEQYF. The CDR3 coding sequence is TGTGCCAGCCGCTTAGGGCAGACCTACGAGCAGTACTTC.

This clonotype has only a few counts. V gene TRBV11-2 combines with J gene TRBJ1-4, with D perhaps TRBD1 (6 bases). Germline V CDR1 and CDR2: SGHAT, FQNNGV. Trimming removed 6 bases from V and 6 bases from J, with 11 bases in between. CDR3 length: 13 residues. The CDR3 loop is CASSRQVDEKLFF. DNA of the CDR3: TGTGCCAGCAGTCGACAGGTAGATGAAAAACTGTTTTTT.